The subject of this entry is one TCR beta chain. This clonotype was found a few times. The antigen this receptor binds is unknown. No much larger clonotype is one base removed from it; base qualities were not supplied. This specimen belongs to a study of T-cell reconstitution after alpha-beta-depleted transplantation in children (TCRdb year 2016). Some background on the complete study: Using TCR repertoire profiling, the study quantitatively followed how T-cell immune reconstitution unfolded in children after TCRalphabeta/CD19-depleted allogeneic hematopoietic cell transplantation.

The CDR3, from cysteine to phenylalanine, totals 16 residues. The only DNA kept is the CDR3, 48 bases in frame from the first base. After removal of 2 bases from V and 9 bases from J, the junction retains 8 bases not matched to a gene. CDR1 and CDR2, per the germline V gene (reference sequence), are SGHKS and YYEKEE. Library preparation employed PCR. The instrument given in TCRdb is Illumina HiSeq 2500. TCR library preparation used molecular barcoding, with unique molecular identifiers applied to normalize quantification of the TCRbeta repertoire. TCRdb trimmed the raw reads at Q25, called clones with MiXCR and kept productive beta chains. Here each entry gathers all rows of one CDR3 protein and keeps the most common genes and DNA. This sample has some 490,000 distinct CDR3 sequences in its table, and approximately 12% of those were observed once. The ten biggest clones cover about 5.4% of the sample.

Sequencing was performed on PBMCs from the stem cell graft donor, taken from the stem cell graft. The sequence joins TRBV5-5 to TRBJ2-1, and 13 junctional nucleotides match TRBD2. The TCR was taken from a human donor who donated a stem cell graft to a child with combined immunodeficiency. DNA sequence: TGTGCCAGCAGCTTAGCCGGACTAGCGGGGGTATTTGAGCAGTTCTTC. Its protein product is CASSLAGLAGVFEQFF. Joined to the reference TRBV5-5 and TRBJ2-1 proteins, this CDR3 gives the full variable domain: DAGVTQSPTHLIKTRGQQVTLRCSPISGHKSVSWYQQVLGQGPQFIFQYYEKEERGRGNFPDRFSARQFPNYSSELNVNALLLGDSALYLCASSLAGLAGVFEQFFGPGTRLTVL.